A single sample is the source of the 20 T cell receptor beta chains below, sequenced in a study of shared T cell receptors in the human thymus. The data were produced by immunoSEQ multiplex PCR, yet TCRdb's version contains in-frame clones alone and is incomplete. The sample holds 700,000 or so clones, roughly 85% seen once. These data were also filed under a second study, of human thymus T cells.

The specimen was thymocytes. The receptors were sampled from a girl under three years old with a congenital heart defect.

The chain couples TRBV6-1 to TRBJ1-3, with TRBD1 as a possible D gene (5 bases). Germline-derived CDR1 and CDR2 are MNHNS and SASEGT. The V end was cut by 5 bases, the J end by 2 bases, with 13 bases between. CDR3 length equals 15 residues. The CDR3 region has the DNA TGTGCCAGCAGTTGGGGCATGGGAACTGGAAACACCATATATTTT. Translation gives CASSWGMGTGNTIYF.

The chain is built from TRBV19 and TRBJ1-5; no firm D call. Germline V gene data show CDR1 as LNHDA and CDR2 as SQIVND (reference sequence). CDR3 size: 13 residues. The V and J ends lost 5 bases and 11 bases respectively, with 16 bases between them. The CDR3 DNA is TGTGCCAGTAGTCGGGTCGGTAAGAGGGCCCAGCATTTT. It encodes CASSRVGKRAQHF.

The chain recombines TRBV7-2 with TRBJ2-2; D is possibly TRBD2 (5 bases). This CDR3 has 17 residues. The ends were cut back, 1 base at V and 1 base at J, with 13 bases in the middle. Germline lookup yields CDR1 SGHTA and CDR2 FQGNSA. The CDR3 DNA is TGTGCCAGCAGCTTAGGTCTGGGCGGAGGGAACACCGGGGAGCTGTTTTTT. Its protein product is CASSLGLGGGNTGELFF.

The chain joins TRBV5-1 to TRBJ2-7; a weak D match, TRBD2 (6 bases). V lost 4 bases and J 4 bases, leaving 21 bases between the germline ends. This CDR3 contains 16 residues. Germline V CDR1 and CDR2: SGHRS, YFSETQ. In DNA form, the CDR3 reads TGCGCCAGCAGCCGACGACTACAGCCGCGGGGATACGAGCAGTACTTC. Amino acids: CASSRRLQPRGYEQYF.

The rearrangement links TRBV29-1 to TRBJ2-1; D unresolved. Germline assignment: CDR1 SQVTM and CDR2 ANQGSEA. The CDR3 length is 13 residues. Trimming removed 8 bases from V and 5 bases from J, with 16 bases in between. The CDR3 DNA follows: TGCAGCTCTAAAGGTGGGCTCCACAATGAGCAGTTCTTC. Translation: CSSKGGLHNEQFF.

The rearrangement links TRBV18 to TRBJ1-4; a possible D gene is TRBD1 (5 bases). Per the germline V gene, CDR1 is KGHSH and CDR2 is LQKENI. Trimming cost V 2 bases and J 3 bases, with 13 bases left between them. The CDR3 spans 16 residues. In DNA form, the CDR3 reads TGTGCCAGCTCACCAGGACAACAGTCACCTAATGAAAAACTGTTTTTT. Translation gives CASSPGQQSPNEKLFF.

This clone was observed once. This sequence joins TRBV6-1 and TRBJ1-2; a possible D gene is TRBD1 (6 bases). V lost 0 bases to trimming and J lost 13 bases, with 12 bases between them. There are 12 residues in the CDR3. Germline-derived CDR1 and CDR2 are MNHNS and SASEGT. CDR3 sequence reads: CASSEATGLRTF. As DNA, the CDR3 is TGTGCCAGCAGTGAAGCAACAGGGCTACGCACCTTC.

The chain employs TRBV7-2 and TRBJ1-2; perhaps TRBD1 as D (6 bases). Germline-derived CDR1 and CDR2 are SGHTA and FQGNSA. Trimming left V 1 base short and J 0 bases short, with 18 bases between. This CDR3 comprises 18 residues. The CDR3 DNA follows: TGTGCCAGCAGCTTAGGGGGGGGCAGATCGTCTCCTAACTATGGCTACACCTTC. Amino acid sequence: CASSLGGGRSSPNYGYTF. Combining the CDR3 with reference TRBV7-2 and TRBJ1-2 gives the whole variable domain GAGVSQSPSNKVTEKGKDVELRCDPISGHTALYWYRQSLGQGLEFLIYFQGNSAPDKSGLPSDRFSAERTGGSVSTLTIQRTQQEDSAVYLCASSLGGGRSSPNYGYTFGSGTRLTVV.

CDR3 loop: CASSPITGVRYF. The CDR3 nucleotides are TGTGCCAGCAGCCCAATCACAGGGGTTAGGTACTTC. The V and J genes are TRBV11-2 and TRBJ2-7, with 7 bases fitting TRBD1. This CDR3 region has 12 residues. V shed 5 bases and J 12 bases; nucleotides not matched to a gene: 10. Germline V gene lookup returns CDR1 SGHAT and CDR2 FQNNGV.

DNA of the CDR3: TGTGCCAGCCTGTGGACAGGGGTGAACACTGAAGCTTTCTTT. Its protein is CASLWTGVNTEAFF. The chain employs TRBV6-1 and TRBJ1-1; 9 bases are a match to TRBD1. The CDR3 is 14 amino acids. V gave up 8 bases and J gave up 0 bases; unmatched junction bases: 4. The germline V gene has CDR1 MNHNS and CDR2 SASEGT.

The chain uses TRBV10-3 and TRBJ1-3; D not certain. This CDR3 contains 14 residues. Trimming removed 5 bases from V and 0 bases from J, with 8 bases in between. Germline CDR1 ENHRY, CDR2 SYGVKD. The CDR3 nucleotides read TGTGCCATCAGTCAAACAGTCTCTGGAAACACCATATATTTT. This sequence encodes CAISQTVSGNTIYF.

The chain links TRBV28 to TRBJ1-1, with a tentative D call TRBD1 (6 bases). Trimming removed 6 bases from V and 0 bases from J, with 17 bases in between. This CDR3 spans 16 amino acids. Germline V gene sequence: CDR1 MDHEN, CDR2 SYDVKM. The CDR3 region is CASSLLGGGLNTEAFF. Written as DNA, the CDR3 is TGTGCCAGCAGCCTTTTGGGGGGGGGCCTGAACACTGAAGCTTTCTTT.

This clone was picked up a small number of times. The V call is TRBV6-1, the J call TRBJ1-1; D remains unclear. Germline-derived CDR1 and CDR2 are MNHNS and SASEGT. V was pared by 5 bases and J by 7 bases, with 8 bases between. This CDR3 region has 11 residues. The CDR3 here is CASSSVLEAFF. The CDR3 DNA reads TGTGCCAGCAGTTCGGTCCTTGAAGCTTTCTTT.

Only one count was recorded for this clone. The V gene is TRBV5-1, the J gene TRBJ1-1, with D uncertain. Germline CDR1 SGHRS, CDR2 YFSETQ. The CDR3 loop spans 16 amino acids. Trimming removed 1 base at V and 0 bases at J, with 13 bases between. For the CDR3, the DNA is TGCGCCAGCAGCTTGTGGGTGGGAGGGATGAACACTGAAGCTTTCTTT. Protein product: CASSLWVGGMNTEAFF.

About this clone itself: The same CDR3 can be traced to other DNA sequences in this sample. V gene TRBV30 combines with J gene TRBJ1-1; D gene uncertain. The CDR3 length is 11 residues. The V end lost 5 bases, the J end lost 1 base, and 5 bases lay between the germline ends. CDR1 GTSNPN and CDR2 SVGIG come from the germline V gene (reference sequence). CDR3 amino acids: CAWGRNTEAFF. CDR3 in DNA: TGTGCCTGGGGGAGGAACACTGAAGCTTTCTTT.

For the CDR3, the DNA is TGTGCCAGTAGTAATAATGGCGGGGGGACGCACACAGATACGCAGTATTTT. Its translation: CASSNNGGGTHTDTQYF. V usage is TRBV19 and J usage is TRBJ2-3, with 8 bases lining up with TRBD2. The CDR3 extends over 17 amino acids. After removal of 4 bases from V and 2 bases from J, the junction contained 11 bases not matched to a gene. Germline V gives CDR1 LNHDA, CDR2 SQIVND (reference sequence).

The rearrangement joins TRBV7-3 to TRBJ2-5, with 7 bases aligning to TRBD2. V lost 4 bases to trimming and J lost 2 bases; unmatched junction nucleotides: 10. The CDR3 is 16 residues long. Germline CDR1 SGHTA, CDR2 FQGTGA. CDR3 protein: CASSSPGGTIQETQYF. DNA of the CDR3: TGTGCCAGCAGCTCTCCCGGTGGGACTATACAAGAGACCCAGTACTTC.

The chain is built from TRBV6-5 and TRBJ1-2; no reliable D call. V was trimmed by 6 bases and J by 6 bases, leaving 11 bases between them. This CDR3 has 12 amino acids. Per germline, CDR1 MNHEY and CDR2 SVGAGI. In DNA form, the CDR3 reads TGTGCCAGCAGAGGTTCCGGGGATGGCTACACCTTC. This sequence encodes CASRGSGDGYTF.

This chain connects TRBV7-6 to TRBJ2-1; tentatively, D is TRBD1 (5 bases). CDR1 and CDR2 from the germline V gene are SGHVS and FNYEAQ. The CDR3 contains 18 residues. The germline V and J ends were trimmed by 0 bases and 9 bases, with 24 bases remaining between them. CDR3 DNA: TGTGCCAGCAGCTTAGCAAACCGACAGAAAGAGAGAGAAGGTGAGCAGTTCTTC. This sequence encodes CASSLANRQKEREGEQFF.

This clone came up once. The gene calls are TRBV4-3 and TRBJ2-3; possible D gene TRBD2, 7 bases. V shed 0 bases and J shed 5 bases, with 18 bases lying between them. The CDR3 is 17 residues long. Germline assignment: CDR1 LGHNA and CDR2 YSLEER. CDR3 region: CASSQDPLGGPGDTQYF. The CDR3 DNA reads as TGCGCCAGCAGCCAAGATCCTCTGGGGGGGCCGGGAGATACGCAGTATTTT.